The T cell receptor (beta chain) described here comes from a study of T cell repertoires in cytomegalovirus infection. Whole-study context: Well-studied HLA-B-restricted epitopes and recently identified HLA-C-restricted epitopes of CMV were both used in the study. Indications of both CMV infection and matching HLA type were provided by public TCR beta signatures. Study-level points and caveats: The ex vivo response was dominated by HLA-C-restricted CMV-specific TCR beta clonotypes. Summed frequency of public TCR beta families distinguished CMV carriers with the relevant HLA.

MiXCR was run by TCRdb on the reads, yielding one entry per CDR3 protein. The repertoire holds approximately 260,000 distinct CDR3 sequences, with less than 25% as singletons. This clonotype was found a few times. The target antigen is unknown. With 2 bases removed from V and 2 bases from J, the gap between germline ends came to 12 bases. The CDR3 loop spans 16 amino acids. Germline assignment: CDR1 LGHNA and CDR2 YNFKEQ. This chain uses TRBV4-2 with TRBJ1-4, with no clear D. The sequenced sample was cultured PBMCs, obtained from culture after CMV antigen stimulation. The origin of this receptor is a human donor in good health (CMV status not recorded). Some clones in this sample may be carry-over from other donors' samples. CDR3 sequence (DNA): TGTGCCAGCAGCCAAAACGAGGGATTCACTAATGAAAAACTGTTTTTT. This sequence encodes CASSQNEGFTNEKLFF.